The entry below describes one TCR beta chain. Authors' methods: It was from reference gene primer amplification that nucleated cell counts were estimated. Assay: immunoSEQ multiplex PCR; the TCRdb copy retains only in-frame clones and omits some. D and trimming come from the DNA, and the V and J calls and clone size come from that table. The sample records 200,000 to 300,000 clones, approximately 91% being singletons. The entry originates in a study of blood T cell repertoires in COVID-19. Across the study: The cDNA or gDNA used as material had been derived from T cells, B-cell-depleted T cells, or PBMCs.

This TCR came from a person in their late teens or twenties with COVID-19, enrolled during active disease. The sample was peripheral blood.

The DNA for the CDR3 is TGTGCCAGCAGCCCCGGGACAGCTTACGAGCAGTACTTC. It is translated as CASSPGTAYEQYF. J is TRBJ2-7 and V is TRBV5-6; 7 bases fit TRBD1. J gave up 4 bases and V 4 bases, and 5 bases lay outside the gene matches. CDR3 length: 13 amino acids. Germline V gene sequence: CDR1 SGHDT, CDR2 YYEEEE. Full variable domain (missing parts from reference TRBV5-6 and TRBJ2-7): DAGVTQSPTHLIKTRGQQVTLRCSPKSGHDTVSWYQQALGQGPQFIFQYYEEEERQRGNFPDRFSGHQFPNYSSELNVNALLLGDSALYLCASSPGTAYEQYFGPGTRLTVT.